These 14 T cell receptor beta chains share one sample of origin, sequenced in a study of identical twins. MiXCR was run by TCRdb on the 5' RACE reads, yielding one entry per CDR3 protein. This table holds around 690,000 distinct CDR3 sequences, about 20% found once. This sample also belongs to another study, concerning T cells expressing NK-cell markers.

Sequenced input: PBMCs. Receptor source: a woman younger than 30 in good health.

This clonotype has only a few counts. The rearrangement joins TRBV7-3 to TRBJ2-1; D is perhaps TRBD2 (7 bases). Germline-derived CDR1 and CDR2 are SGHTA and FQGTGA. The V end lost 5 bases, the J end lost 0 bases, and 17 bases lay between the germline ends. The CDR3 extends over 17 amino acids. The CDR3 DNA sequence: TGTGCCAGCAGCGAAAACCTTAGGGGGGGCTCCTACAATGAGCAGTTCTTC. Its translation: CASSENLRGGSYNEQFF.

This clonotype was observed a handful of times. The genes are TRBV6-5 and TRBJ2-5; D may be TRBD1 or TRBD2 (6 bases each). The V gene lost 0 bases and the J gene lost 5 bases, with 13 bases spanning the gap. Germline V gene sequence: CDR1 MNHEY, CDR2 SVGAGI. The CDR3 spans 15 residues. CDR3 bases: TGTGCCAGCAGTTACTCGGGCAGGGGAGGTGAGACCCAGTACTTC. Translation gives CASSYSGRGGETQYF.

This clonotype was detected a few times. This chain connects TRBV20-1 to TRBJ2-7, with D possibly being TRBD1 or TRBD2 (5 bases each). Trimming left V 2 bases short and J 6 bases short, with 20 bases between. The CDR3 length is 15 residues. Germline CDR1 DFQATT, CDR2 SNEGSKA (reference sequence). This CDR3 is CSARPSETELGEQYF. The CDR3 coding sequence is TGCAGTGCTAGACCGTCCGAGACAGAACTAGGCGAGCAGTACTTC.

This clonotype was detected a few times. The V call is TRBV27, the J call TRBJ2-7, with D possibly TRBD1 on 5 matching bases. Germline loops: CDR1 MNHEY, CDR2 SMNVEV (reference sequence). With 2 bases removed from V and 2 bases from J, the gap between germline ends came to 13 bases. The CDR3 is 15 residues long. CDR3 residues: CASSLIGPRAYEQYF. Written as DNA, the CDR3 is TGTGCCAGCAGTTTAATCGGCCCCAGGGCCTACGAGCAGTACTTC.

This clonotype was seen a few times. This rearrangement joins TRBV20-1 to TRBJ2-3, with no clear D. This CDR3 is 15 amino acids long. Germline CDR1 DFQATT, CDR2 SNEGSKA (reference sequence). Trimming left V 3 bases short and J 0 bases short, with 13 bases between. For the CDR3, the DNA is TGCAGTGCTAGTCCCGCCACGACTAGCACAGATACGCAGTATTTT. This codes for CSASPATTSTDTQYF.

This chain links TRBV20-1 with TRBJ1-1; 7 nucleotides match TRBD1. The V gene end was trimmed by 6 bases and the J gene end by 3 bases; junction bases not matched to a gene: 13. The germline V gene encodes CDR1 DFQATT and CDR2 SNEGSKA (reference sequence). CDR3 size: 15 residues. The CDR3 sequence: CSASRTGATHTEAFF. The CDR3 region has the DNA TGCAGTGCCAGCCGCACAGGGGCGACTCACACTGAAGCTTTCTTT.

The chain is built from TRBV29-1 and TRBJ2-2, with D perhaps matching TRBD1 (6 bases). CDR3 length equals 14 residues. V was cut by 4 bases and J by 0 bases, with 9 bases left in between. Germline V gene data show CDR1 as SQVTM and CDR2 as ANQGSEA. The DNA of the CDR3 is TGCAGCGTTGGGACAGTCGCGAACACCGGGGAGCTGTTTTTT. Protein product: CSVGTVANTGELFF.

The gene calls are TRBV9 and TRBJ2-2; 8 bases fit TRBD2. Trimming took 3 bases from V and 9 from J; bases not matched to a gene: 10. The length of the CDR3 is 15 residues. Germline V gives CDR1 SGDLS, CDR2 YYNGEE. CDR3 residues: CASSAGLAMLRELFF. The DNA of the CDR3 is TGTGCCAGCAGCGCCGGACTAGCTATGCTCCGGGAGCTGTTTTTT.

This clonotype was seen a few times. The chain uses TRBV6-5 and TRBJ2-5; weak D call: TRBD2 (5 bases). This CDR3 contains 13 residues. The V end lost 2 bases, the J end lost 3 bases, and 7 bases lay between the germline ends. Germline CDR1 is MNHEY and CDR2 is SVGAGI. CDR3 residues: CASSYGREETQYF. Here the CDR3 DNA reads TGTGCCAGCAGTTACGGGAGAGAAGAGACCCAGTACTTC.

The chain uses TRBV11-1 and TRBJ2-1; no firm D call. From germline, CDR1 is SGHAT and CDR2 FQDESV (reference sequence). The ends were cut back, 5 bases at V and 0 bases at J, with 20 bases in the middle. The CDR3 is 18 residues long. CDR3 region: CASSLIGRDWSSYNEQFF. In nucleotides, the CDR3 is TGTGCCAGCAGCCTCATCGGCCGAGACTGGAGCTCCTACAATGAGCAGTTCTTC.

V and J are TRBV5-1 and TRBJ2-7, with 9 bases that match TRBD1. The ends lost 2 bases at V and 6 bases at J; junction bases unmatched: 9. The germline CDR1 and CDR2 sequences are SGHRS and YFSETQ. This CDR3 has 15 amino acids. CDR3 protein: CASSFTGQGRVEQYF. CDR3 in DNA: TGCGCCAGCAGCTTTACGGGACAGGGACGGGTCGAGCAGTACTTC.

A few counts support this clonotype. The chain is built from TRBV4-1 and TRBJ2-6, with D unclear. From germline, CDR1 is MGHRA and CDR2 YSYEKL. The CDR3 is 16 residues long. The germline V and J ends were trimmed by 2 bases and 0 bases, with 8 bases remaining between them. The CDR3 is CASSQPTISGANVLTF. The CDR3 DNA reads as TGCGCCAGCAGCCAACCGACAATCTCTGGGGCCAACGTCCTGACTTTC.

This clonotype was counted ten times or more. The chain couples TRBV29-1 to TRBJ2-7; 8 bases agree with TRBD1. This CDR3 spans 13 amino acids. CDR1 is SQVTM, CDR2 ANQGSEA, per germline. The trim removed 6 bases at V and 4 bases at J, leaving 8 bases unmatched. The CDR3 region has the DNA TGCAGCGTCGCCGGACAGGGCAGGTACGAGCAGTACTTC. Translation gives CSVAGQGRYEQYF.

This clonotype was detected only a few times. The rearrangement links TRBV20-1 to TRBJ2-5; 7 bases match TRBD2. The length of the CDR3 is 17 residues. CDR1 is DFQATT and CDR2 is SNEGSKA in the germline V gene (reference sequence). Trimming cost V 1 base and J 1 base; bases outside gene matches: 12. The chain's CDR3 is CSARGGGRGSGQETQYF. Written as DNA, the CDR3 is TGCAGTGCTAGAGGGGGAGGGCGGGGGAGCGGCCAAGAGACCCAGTACTTC.